What follows are 4 T cell receptor beta chains derived from one specimen sequenced in a study of graft-versus-host responses after intestinal transplantation. The authors plated some 200,000 CFSE-labeled responder cells with some 200,000 irradiated, violet-dye-labeled stimulator cells. The assay was immunoSEQ multiplex PCR, and TCRdb's table has in-frame clones only and misses some. Among 8,000 to 10,000 clones listed, 25% to 30% were seen once. The sequencing here drew on alloreactive CD8+ T cells from a mixed lymphocyte reaction culture, taken before transplantation. Specified subset: CFSE-low proliferating T cells sorted from roughly six-day pre-transplant mixed lymphocyte reaction (GvH or HvG direction). These receptors came from a human patient who was an organ donor for intestinal transplantation.

The table lists this clone with a few counts. DNA of the CDR3: TGTGCCAGCAGTTTATGGACAAAAACTAACTATGGCTACACCTTC. It yields the protein CASSLWTKTNYGYTF. The chain recombines TRBV25-1 with TRBJ1-2, with a weak D call TRBD1 (5 bases). Germline V CDR1 and CDR2: MGHDK, SYGVNS. This CDR3 comprises 15 residues. Trimming shortened V by 5 bases and J by 0 bases, and 13 bases separated the two germline ends.

V is TRBV4-3 and J is TRBJ2-7, with D maybe TRBD2 (5 bases). V shed 4 bases and J shed 3 bases, with 16 bases lying between them. The CDR3 loop spans 15 amino acids. Germline V lookup: CDR1 LGHNA, CDR2 YSLEER. The CDR3 protein is CASSPSGIGGYEQYF. The CDR3, as DNA: TGCGCCAGCAGCCCCTCCGGGATTGGAGGCTACGAGCAGTACTTC.

This clone is medium-sized by share. V and J are TRBV4-1 and TRBJ2-1; tentative D call: TRBD2 (6 bases). The germline V gene encodes CDR1 MGHRA and CDR2 YSYEKL. CDR3 length: 16 residues. Between the trimmed V and J ends, which lost 1 base and 4 bases, there was a span of 14 bases. CDR3 sequence reads: CASSQVGGAVYNEQFF. In DNA form, the CDR3 reads TGCGCCAGCAGCCAAGTAGGAGGGGCCGTATACAATGAGCAGTTCTTC.

DNA for the CDR3: TGTGCCAGCAGCGTCCTAGCGGACTACGAGCTAGAGCAGTACTTC. Encoded protein: CASSVLADYELEQYF. The gene calls are TRBV7-2 and TRBJ2-7, with TRBD2 matching 7 bases. Trimming took 5 bases from V and 7 from J; bases not matched to a gene: 14. This CDR3 has 15 amino acids. The germline CDR1 and CDR2 sequences are SGHTA and FQGNSA. The whole variable domain, filled in from reference TRBV7-2 and TRBJ2-7, reads GAGVSQSPSNKVTEKGKDVELRCDPISGHTALYWYRQSLGQGLEFLIYFQGNSAPDKSGLPSDRFSAERTGGSVSTLTIQRTQQEDSAVYLCASSVLADYELEQYFGPGTRLTVT.